Here is one T cell receptor (beta chain) with its context. Sequencing was performed with immunoSEQ multiplex PCR; in TCRdb, only in-frame clones are kept and a portion is missing. This sample has tens of thousands of clones, with about 91% found just once. Cells defined as naive were viable CD3+CD4+ or CD3+CD8+ and CCR7+CD45RA+CD45RO-CD95-CD27+CD28+. The CDR3 spans 15 residues. Germline V gives CDR1 MNHEY, CDR2 SVGAGI. V was pared by 5 bases and J by 4 bases, with 7 bases of the junction left unmatched. This sample is part of a study of T cells after posttransplantation cyclophosphamide. This TCR derives from a man aged 25-45 years in good health and a related stem cell transplant donor. The material sequenced was naive CD4+ T cells sorted from blood. This chain links TRBV6-5 with TRBJ1-3, with 8 bases that match TRBD1. This chain's CDR3 is CASSRLGQGGNTIYF. In nucleotides, the CDR3 is TGTGCCAGCAGTCGTCTAGGACAGGGAGGAAACACCATATATTTT.